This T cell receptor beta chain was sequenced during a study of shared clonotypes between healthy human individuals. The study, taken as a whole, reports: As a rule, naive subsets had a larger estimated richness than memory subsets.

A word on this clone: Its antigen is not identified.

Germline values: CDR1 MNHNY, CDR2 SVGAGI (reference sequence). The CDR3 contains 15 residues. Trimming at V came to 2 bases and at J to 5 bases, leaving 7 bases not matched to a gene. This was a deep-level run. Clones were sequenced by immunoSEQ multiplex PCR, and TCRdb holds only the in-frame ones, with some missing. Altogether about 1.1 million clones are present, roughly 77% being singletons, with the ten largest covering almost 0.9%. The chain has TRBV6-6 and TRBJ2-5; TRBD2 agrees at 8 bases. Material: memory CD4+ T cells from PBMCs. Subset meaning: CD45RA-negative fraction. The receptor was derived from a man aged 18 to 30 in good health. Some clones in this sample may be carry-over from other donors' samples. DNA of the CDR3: TGTGCCAGCAGTTACATTCCGGGACTAGGCGAGACCCAGTACTTC. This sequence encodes CASSYIPGLGETQYF.